This T cell receptor (beta chain) was captured in a study of T cells in Graves' hyperthyroidism and ophthalmopathy. Extraction of PBMCs used under 13 ml of fresh peripheral blood. Germline CDR1 SEHNR, CDR2 FQNEAQ (reference sequence). The CDR3 consists of 19 residues. V was pared by 5 bases and J by 4 bases, with 17 bases of the junction left unmatched. This clonotype has a single count. The target antigen is unknown. Authors of the study amplified TCR beta CDR3 regions from RNA transcripts. First-round RT-PCR targeting the TCR CDR3 was performed with the HTBI primer set. MiXCR was run by TCRdb on the multiplex PCR reads, yielding one entry per CDR3 protein. Among about 380,000 distinct CDR3 sequences listed, 14% were seen once. Findings and limits, study-wide: Most clonotypes expanded in thyroid above 0.001 were likewise present in blood.

Specimen: blood. V gene TRBV7-9 combines with J gene TRBJ2-7; 13 bases match TRBD2. This receptor was identified in a woman in her thirties with Graves' ophthalmopathy. CDR3 in amino acids: CASSPWALLAGGPWYEQYF. As DNA, the CDR3 is TGTGCCAGCAGCCCCTGGGCCCTACTAGCGGGGGGGCCGTGGTACGAGCAGTACTTC.